This TCR beta chain was identified during a study of T cells in Graves' hyperthyroidism and ophthalmopathy. The diagnostic basis comprised clinical symptoms, serum thyroxine and TRAb, thyroid ultrasound and orbital computed tomography. Amplified TCR beta CDR3 regions derived from RNA transcripts. First-round RT-PCR with HTBI primers amplified the TCR CDR3 region. MiXCR, applied by TCRdb to the multiplex PCR reads, yields one record per CDR3 protein. The sample gives a few hundred thousand distinct CDR3 sequences, just over 45% of which show up once; over 15% is in the top ten. Study outcomes and limitations: The majority of expanded thyroid clonotypes above 0.001 also appeared in blood. The model foresaw ophthalmopathy a median around 6 months prior to onset. The authors' 13 V-J model separated ophthalmopathy from stable hyperthyroidism.

Germline CDR1 is SGHAT and CDR2 is FQNNGV. The CDR3 consists of 14 residues. Trimming shortened V by 1 base and J by 0 bases, and 7 bases separated the two germline ends. This clonotype was counted many times. The antigen is undetermined. The rearrangement uses TRBV11-2 and TRBJ2-7, with no clear D. The clonotype originates from an adult woman with Graves' disease, either hyperthyroidism or ophthalmopathy (not recorded which). The material sequenced was peripheral blood or thyroid tissue (not recorded which). DNA for the CDR3: TGTGCCAGCAGCTTAGTCTTAAGCTCCTACGAGCAGTACTTC. It yields the protein CASSLVLSSYEQYF. The variable domain in full, with the rest retrieved from reference TRBV11-2 and TRBJ2-7, is EAGVAQSPRYKIIEKRQSVAFWCNPISGHATLYWYQQILGQGPKLLIQFQNNGVVDDSQLPKDRFSAERLKGVDSTLKIQPAKLEDSAVYLCASSLVLSSYEQYFGPGTRLTVT.